What follows are 24 T cell receptor beta chains derived from one specimen sequenced in a study of blood T cell repertoires in COVID-19. TCRdb's copy holds only in-frame clones and misses some; the assay was immunoSEQ multiplex PCR. Found here are hundreds of thousands of clones, roughly nine tenths of them singletons; the top ten hold over 1%. The sequenced sample consisted of peripheral blood. These receptors originate from a man aged 40-50 years with acute or convalescent COVID-19.

Here the CDR3 reads CASSEPQGTEQFF. In nucleotides, the CDR3 is TGTGCCAGCAGTGAACCTCAGGGTACTGAGCAGTTCTTC. J is TRBJ2-1 and V is TRBV6-1; TRBD1 might be the D (5 bases). CDR3 size: 13 residues. Germline CDR1 is MNHNS and CDR2 is SASEGT. Deletions cut 2 bases from V and 9 bases from J, with 11 bases between.

The V gene is TRBV29-1, the J gene TRBJ1-4; D might be TRBD1 (6 bases). The CDR3 totals 13 residues. The ends were cut back, 1 base at V and 7 bases at J, with 10 bases in the middle. CDR1 and CDR2 from the germline V gene are SQVTM and ANQGSEA. Written as DNA, the CDR3 is TGCAGCGTTGAAGTTGACAGGAGTGAAAAACTGTTTTTT. This encodes CSVEVDRSEKLFF.

This clone was detected only a few times. The chain has TRBV9 and TRBJ1-6; 7 bases align to TRBD1. This CDR3 is 17 amino acids long. The V gene end was trimmed by 4 bases and the J gene end by 4 bases; junction bases not matched to a gene: 11. The V gene's germline CDR1 is SGDLS and CDR2 YYNGEE. CDR3 in amino acids: CASSTRQGSPYNSPLHF. The DNA for the CDR3 is TGTGCCAGCAGCACCCGACAGGGCTCCCCTTATAATTCACCCCTCCACTTT.

V is TRBV11-1 and J is TRBJ1-2; D is undetermined. Germline V gives CDR1 SGHAT, CDR2 FQDESV (reference sequence). The V end was cut by 1 base, the J end by 4 bases, with 10 bases between. This CDR3 has 14 residues. CDR3 in amino acids: CASSLDEGIYGYTF. In nucleotides, the CDR3 is TGTGCCAGCAGCTTAGACGAGGGAATCTATGGCTACACCTTC.

The rearrangement uses TRBV4-3 and TRBJ1-1; D possibly corresponds to TRBD1 (5 bases). CDR3 length equals 16 residues. V was shortened by 0 bases and J by 1 base, with 12 bases between the two germline ends. CDR1 LGHNA and CDR2 YSLEER come from the germline V gene. The CDR3 region is CASSQDWRGTNTEAFF. Here the CDR3 DNA reads TGCGCCAGCAGCCAAGATTGGCGGGGGACGAACACTGAAGCTTTCTTT.

V gene TRBV28 combines with J gene TRBJ1-2, with 10 bases fitting TRBD1. The CDR3 loop spans 12 amino acids. J was trimmed by 7 bases and V by 9 bases; bases with no gene match: 5. Germline V lookup: CDR1 MDHEN, CDR2 SYDVKM. DNA for the CDR3: TGTGCCAGTTTCAGGACAGGGGGTGGCTACACCTTC. Translated, it gives CASFRTGGGYTF.

J is TRBJ2-2 and V is TRBV10-1, with 7 bases identical to TRBD1. CDR3 length: 17 residues. Germline V gene sequence: CDR1 WNHNN, CDR2 SYGVQD (reference sequence). The ends lost 2 bases at V and 0 bases at J; junction bases unmatched: 6. In DNA, the CDR3 is TGCGCCAGCAGTGAGCATTTCGGGACAGCGAACACCGGGGAGCTGTTTTTT. Its protein product is CASSEHFGTANTGELFF.

The chain carries TRBV5-5 and TRBJ1-4; 9 bases align to TRBD1. With V trimmed by 4 bases and J by 8 bases, 9 bases remained unmatched. The CDR3 consists of 15 residues. The V gene's germline CDR1 is SGHKS and CDR2 YYEKEE (reference sequence). CDR3 sequence reads: CASSVTGTGREKLFF. DNA of the CDR3: TGTGCCAGCAGCGTAACCGGGACAGGGCGGGAAAAACTGTTTTTT.

The chain links TRBV14 to TRBJ1-2, with D unresolved. The CDR3 is 12 residues long. With 0 bases removed from V and 5 bases from J, the gap between germline ends came to 4 bases. From germline, CDR1 is SGHDN and CDR2 FVKESK. DNA of the CDR3: TGTGCCAGCAGCCAAGAAACTTATGGCTACACCTTC. Translation gives CASSQETYGYTF.

J is TRBJ2-3 and V is TRBV9; 10 bases are a match to TRBD1. The CDR3 runs to 16 residues. From germline, CDR1 is SGDLS and CDR2 YYNGEE. J gave up 4 bases and V 3 bases, and 8 bases lay outside the gene matches. CDR3 sequence: CASSGAGTGVADTQYF. For the CDR3, the DNA is TGTGCCAGCAGCGGAGCCGGGACAGGGGTGGCAGATACGCAGTATTTT. Variable domain in full (rest from reference TRBV9 and TRBJ2-3): DSGVTQTPKHLITATGQRVTLRCSPRSGDLSVYWYQQSLDQGLQFLIQYYNGEERAKGNILERFSAQQFPDLHSELNLSSLELGDSALYFCASSGAGTGVADTQYFGPGTRLTVL.

CDR3 region: CASRGQPTDTQYF. CDR3 nucleotides: TGTGCCAGCAGGGGACAACCCACAGATACGCAGTATTTT. This chain connects TRBV6-5 to TRBJ2-3; tentatively, D is TRBD1 (6 bases). There are 13 residues in the CDR3. From germline, CDR1 is MNHEY and CDR2 SVGAGI. V lost 6 bases and J lost 2, with 9 bases in between.

About this clone: The same CDR3 arises from other DNA sequences in this sample as well. This chain's CDR3 is CASSFAGGGTEAFF. Written as DNA, the CDR3 is TGTGCCAGCAGCTTCGCGGGAGGCGGGACTGAAGCTTTCTTT. The chain links TRBV7-3 to TRBJ1-1; unclear D gene. The CDR3 sequence is 14 residues long. Trimming stripped 3 bases from V and 5 bases from J, with 13 bases between. Germline CDR1 is SGHTA and CDR2 is FQGTGA.

Only one count was recorded for this clone. The J gene is TRBJ1-2, the V gene TRBV7-2; no definite D call. V lost 7 bases and J 2 bases, leaving 20 bases between the germline ends. The germline gives CDR1 SGHTA, CDR2 FQGNSA. CDR3 length: 16 residues. The CDR3, as DNA: TGTGCCAGCAACTACCTCCGGGAGACCTTAAACTATGGCTACACCTTC. Encoded protein: CASNYLRETLNYGYTF.

This chain joins TRBV11-2 and TRBJ1-1; 8 bases map to TRBD1. The CDR3 is 20 amino acids. Trimming at V came to 0 bases and at J to 5 bases, leaving 20 bases not matched to a gene. CDR1 and CDR2 (germline): SGHAT, FQNNGV. CDR3 loop: CASSLDRGRGPPFGNTEAFF. CDR3 sequence (DNA): TGTGCCAGCAGCTTAGATCGGGGCAGGGGGCCTCCCTTTGGGAATACTGAAGCTTTCTTT.

This sequence joins TRBV4-3 and TRBJ2-3; 7 nucleotides agree with TRBD1. The V segment lost 5 bases and the J segment 4 bases; nucleotides outside the gene matches: 9. The CDR3 runs to 15 residues. The germline gives CDR1 LGHNA, CDR2 YSLEER. CDR3 sequence reads: CASSLSNTGADTQYF. CDR3 DNA sequence: TGCGCCAGCAGCTTGTCCAACACAGGGGCAGATACGCAGTATTTT.

The rearrangement uses TRBV12-3 or TRBV12-4 and TRBJ2-7; 9 bases agree with TRBD1. V gave up 6 bases and J gave up 5 bases; unmatched junction bases: 5. The CDR3 has 13 residues. CDR3 protein: CASSIRDRDEQYF. CDR3 coding DNA: TGTGCCAGCAGCATCCGGGACAGGGACGAGCAGTACTTC.

The V and J genes are TRBV4-1 and TRBJ2-7; 15 bases line up with TRBD2. There are 17 residues in the CDR3. V was pared by 4 bases and J by 7 bases, with 11 bases of the junction left unmatched. Germline lookup yields CDR1 MGHRA and CDR2 YSYEKL. CDR3: CASSPGLAGGNPREQYF. The DNA for the CDR3 is TGCGCCAGCAGCCCGGGACTAGCGGGGGGCAATCCGCGGGAGCAGTACTTC.

The chain has TRBV20-1 and TRBJ2-5; 10 bases are shared with TRBD2. CDR3 length: 15 amino acids. Trimming removed 3 bases from V and 5 bases from J; junction bases left unmatched: 9. Germline lookup yields CDR1 DFQATT and CDR2 SNEGSKA (reference sequence). CDR3 DNA sequence: TGCAGTGCTAGTCCCCTAGCGGGGGCTGGGGAGACCCAGTACTTC. Translating it yields CSASPLAGAGETQYF.

The rearrangement links TRBV28 to TRBJ2-7; 7 nucleotides align to TRBD2. Germline V gene lookup returns CDR1 MDHEN and CDR2 SYDVKM. This CDR3 region has 15 residues. The junction had 7 bases not matched to a gene; V was cut back by 1 base and J by 4 bases. For the CDR3, the DNA is TGTGCCAGCAGTTTATCCCGGGGGGTTCGTTACGAGCAGTACTTC. Its translation: CASSLSRGVRYEQYF.

The chain combines TRBV7-8 with TRBJ2-5, with a possible D match to TRBD2 (6 bases). The length of the CDR3 is 17 residues. The germline CDR1 and CDR2 sequences are SGHVS and FQNEAQ. V lost 5 bases to trimming and J lost 2 bases, with 21 bases between them. CDR3 in amino acids: CASSRRGVAEIQETQYF. CDR3 sequence (DNA): TGTGCCAGCAGCCGCCGCGGGGTAGCGGAAATACAAGAGACCCAGTACTTC.

This sequence joins TRBV6-4 and TRBJ2-1; no definite D call. The CDR3 covers 15 residues. V was clipped by 7 bases and J by 0 bases, with 13 bases between them. Germline V lookup: CDR1 MRHNA, CDR2 SNTAGT. CDR3 protein: CASIPRRISYNEQFF. The CDR3 DNA sequence: TGTGCCAGCATCCCCCGGCGGATCTCCTACAATGAGCAGTTCTTC.

The J gene is TRBJ1-1, the V gene TRBV2, with TRBD1 as a possible D gene (6 bases). V was trimmed by 8 bases and J by 1 base, leaving 14 bases between them. CDR3 length: 14 residues. Germline lookup yields CDR1 SNHLY and CDR2 FYNNEI. This chain's CDR3 is CASRLDSPNTEAFF. CDR3 sequence (DNA): TGTGCCAGCCGACTGGACAGCCCGAACACTGAAGCTTTCTTT.

The V gene is TRBV5-6, the J gene TRBJ1-2; 9 positions match TRBD1. Germline lookup yields CDR1 SGHDT and CDR2 YYEEEE. The V gene end was trimmed by 7 bases and the J gene end by 9 bases; junction bases not matched to a gene: 10. The CDR3 length is 13 residues. CDR3 sequence (DNA): TGTGCCAGCGCCCAGGACAGGGGAGAGAGCTACACCTTC. Residues: CASAQDRGESYTF.

This rearrangement joins TRBV5-1 to TRBJ1-2; TRBD1 aligns across 8 bases. The V segment lost 2 bases and the J segment 6 bases; nucleotides outside the gene matches: 9. The CDR3 loop spans 15 amino acids. In germline, CDR1 is SGHRS, CDR2 YFSETQ. The CDR3 sequence: CASSFTGTGLDGYTF. DNA of the CDR3: TGCGCCAGCAGCTTTACCGGGACAGGTCTCGATGGCTACACCTTC.